The rows below give T cell receptor beta chains drawn from one sample of a study of T cells after yellow fever vaccination. Each CDR3 protein gets one entry after TCRdb re-called the 5' RACE reads with MiXCR. The table lists about 320,000 distinct CDR3 sequences, 3.5% to 4.5% of them singletons, with roughly 19% in the top ten. The source was PBMCs, collected 15 days after the yellow fever booster vaccination. Receptors originate from a man aged 18 to 29 who received the YFV17D yellow fever vaccine. Each CDR3 is given with its conserved first and last residue.

cdr3_length: 16
v_call: TRBV12-5
j_call: TRBJ1-1
cdr3_aa: CASARLGEGVKEEAFF

cdr3_length: 15
v_call: TRBV12-3/TRBV12-4
j_call: TRBJ1-1
cdr3_aa: CASRPAGGGGTEAFF

cdr3_length: 14
v_call: TRBV5-1
j_call: TRBJ1-2
cdr3_aa: CASSLGTNGDGYTF

cdr3_length: 14
v_call: TRBV7-3
j_call: TRBJ1-1
cdr3_aa: CASSPAYGNTEAFF

cdr3_length: 17
v_call: TRBV7-2
j_call: TRBJ2-3
cdr3_aa: CASSLVGLAGRTDTQYF

cdr3_length: 13
v_call: TRBV24-1
j_call: TRBJ1-2
cdr3_aa: CATGERGQDGYTF

cdr3_length: 16
v_call: TRBV7-2
j_call: TRBJ1-4
cdr3_aa: CASSFGRPATNEKLFF

cdr3_length: 15
v_call: TRBV7-2
j_call: TRBJ1-5
cdr3_aa: CASSGIGVQGQPQHF

cdr3_length: 19
v_call: TRBV4-1
j_call: TRBJ2-6
cdr3_aa: CASSLERAQGKSGANVLTF

cdr3_length: 13
v_call: TRBV5-1
j_call: TRBJ2-3
cdr3_aa: CASSLGQRDTQYF

cdr3_length: 15
v_call: TRBV9
j_call: TRBJ1-1
cdr3_aa: CASSVAGVGDTEAFF

cdr3_length: 12
v_call: TRBV7-2
j_call: TRBJ2-7
cdr3_aa: CASSKKGGEQYF

cdr3_length: 15
v_call: TRBV10-3
j_call: TRBJ1-5
cdr3_aa: CAISQRDSPNQPQHF

cdr3_length: 14
v_call: TRBV2
j_call: TRBJ2-3
cdr3_aa: CASGTRGQGDTQYF

cdr3_length: 15
v_call: TRBV18
j_call: TRBJ1-1
cdr3_aa: CASSSLGQGKTEAFF

cdr3_length: 14
v_call: TRBV10-3
j_call: TRBJ2-4
cdr3_aa: CAISVSKTKNIQYF

cdr3_length: 14
v_call: TRBV10-3
j_call: TRBJ1-5
cdr3_aa: CAISRDGNNQPQHF